This TCR beta chain was sequenced in a study of shared clonotypes between healthy human individuals (dated by TCRdb to the early 2020s). General notes on the study: The cohort included three men and a couple of women between 18 and 49 years of age. To estimate repertoire size and how much clonotypes are shared between individuals, the study performed deep sequencing of blood TCR repertoires from roughly five healthy adults. Per donor, three plates each were used for CD4 naive and CD4 memory, two for CD8 naive, and one for CD8 memory. Per donor, leukapheresis produced somewhere between about 0.94 and 9 billion PBMCs. Libraries were prepared and TCR repertoires were sequenced by different laboratories using diverse techniques, in order to increase sequencing depth and limit assay-specific biases.

Overall study outcomes, separate from this receptor: The small number of donors limited the genetic and exposure-history diversity represented. Sampling was restricted to blood, and TCR repertoires in tissues likely differ from the TCR repertoires found in blood. Based on pairwise subsampling, the degree of clonotype sharing among donors was expected to be affected by sequencing depth. Even with the large sequencing depth, rarefaction of the sorted-subset datasets indicated that sequencing was incomplete. Naive subsets generally had larger estimated clonotype richness than memory subsets did. Higher generation probabilities were observed for clonotypes shared by all four sorted-subset donors than for non-shared clonotypes. Sharing across several donors was observed for about 5% of naive CD4, over 3% of naive CD8, around 2.5% of memory CD4, and around 0.44% of memory CD8 clonotypes.

The germline V end is reduced by 5 bases and the J end by 5 bases; junction bases left unmatched: 8. The CDR3 runs 15 amino acids, cysteine and phenylalanine included. The DNA shown is the 45-base CDR3, in frame from base 1. CDR1 and CDR2, looked up from the germline V gene (reference sequence), are LNHNV and YYDKDF. A note on this clone: Its recognized antigen is unknown. It has no much larger one-base neighbor in the sample; base qualities were not kept.

Donors were healthy HIV-negative adults with no recently reported acute infections or vaccinations. Every donor was a Caucasian adult living in Nashville, Tennessee, USA. CD4+ T cells were enriched by magnetic negative selection, after which naive cells were positively selected on CD45RA and the negative fraction was taken as the memory subset. After blood collection by leukapheresis, PBMCs were isolated using Ficoll-Histopaque density gradient centrifugation and then cryopreserved in the vapor phase of liquid nitrogen. Analytical flow cytometry was used to check the purity and quantity of every magnetically sorted T cell population. Each sorted fraction had its genomic DNA isolated and then quantified by UV absorbance on a Nanodrop 2000c. TCR CDR3 regions were amplified from genomic DNA by multiplex PCR using the deep immunoSEQ assay. Extracted genomic DNA from each cell subset was distributed evenly across all wells of several immunoSEQ 96-well plates, and each plate was treated as a replicate. Each replicate PCR for sorted subsets received approximately 200 ng genomic DNA, equal to 30,000 or so T cell genomes. Purified libraries were measured with a Qubit 3.0 fluorometer, size-checked on a Bioanalyzer 2100, and measured again with the KAPA Library Quantification kit. Every immunoSEQ 96-well plate was sequenced on a separate single-read 150-cycle Illumina NextSeq 550 flow cell. The published analysis was carried out like this. Because the immunoSEQ output included only junctional sequences and no quality scores, the filtering could not be the same as the filtering used for full-length reads. Sequences were annotated with PyIR, a Python wrapper for IgBLAST v1.9, using IMGT germline references to assign V/J genes and CDR3. Reads were filtered out if the reads had weak V/J assignments (E-value above 1e-6), no CDR3, stop codons, out-of-frame junctions, or ambiguous translated residues. A V3J clonotype was defined by an identical inferred V gene, J gene, and CDR3 amino acid sequence. Percentage overlap between repertoires was calculated by dividing the number of shared unique clonotypes by the size of the smaller repertoire. RTK rarefaction, the Chao1 estimator, and Recon v2.1 estimates of unobserved clonotypes were used to assess repertoire richness. OLGA was used to compute generation probabilities for all TCRbeta clonotypes that the gDNA method yielded from a handful of donors. TCRdb took this table from immuneACCESS and kept in-frame rearrangements with V and J called. Such tables lack part of the clones; where checked against another copy, unresolved V genes explain under half of the gap, and the rest is unexplained. D and trimming were read from the DNA, whereas the V and J calls and clone size are those reported in that table. Across this sample there are 2.3 million or so clones, with approximately 95% seen only once. The ten largest make up roughly 0.36% of the sample.

Sequenced: naive CD4+ T cells from PBMCs. The cell subset or site label here, explained by the study, means: CD45RA+ positively selected. The rearranged segments are TRBV15 and TRBJ2-3; 9 nucleotides in the junction match TRBD2. This clonotype was sampled from a man aged 18-30 years in good health. Some clones in this sample may be carry-over from other donors' samples. The CDR3 is CATSRASGKGDTQYF. The bases read TGTGCCACCAGCCGAGCTAGCGGGAAAGGAGATACGCAGTATTTT.